This T cell receptor beta chain was identified in a study of T cell changes during pregnancy in multiple sclerosis. This clone was picked up one time. Method: immunoSEQ multiplex PCR; TCRdb's copy keeps in-frame clones and lacks some. Of about 51,000 clones in the sample, roughly 92% were seen once. The V gene's germline CDR1 is MDHEN and CDR2 SYDVKM. The CDR3 runs to 17 residues. V dropped 4 bases and J dropped 8; count of bases not matched to a gene: 14. The chain combines TRBV28 with TRBJ2-1, with TRBD2 matching over 10 bases. Sample: CD4+ T cells from peripheral blood mononuclear cells, taken in the third trimester of pregnancy. This TCR came from a female donor with multiple sclerosis, enrolled in a pregnancy study. In DNA form, the CDR3 reads TGTGCCAGCAGTTCATATGGCGGACTAGCGGCCTTGGATGAGCAGTTCTTC. It translates to CASSSYGGLAALDEQFF.